The 18 T cell receptor beta chains below all came from one sample that was sequenced in a study of T cell repertoires in cytomegalovirus infection. These receptors' targets are unknown. TCRdb independently ran MiXCR on the reads; one entry per CDR3 protein. The repertoire holds around 900,000 distinct CDR3 sequences, with under 40% as singletons. The sample here was cultured CD8+ T cells from PBMCs, taken from culture after CMV antigen stimulation. These receptors were obtained from a human donor in good health (CMV status not recorded). Some clones in this sample may be carry-over from other donors' samples.

This clonotype was seen repeatedly, ten times or more. The V call is TRBV7-9, the J call TRBJ1-1, with no clear D. Germline assignment: CDR1 SEHNR and CDR2 FQNEAQ (reference sequence). V gave up 6 bases and J gave up 3 bases, with 5 bases separating them. The CDR3 runs 11 residues. The CDR3 nucleotides are TGTGCCAGCAGGGATTACACTGAAGCTTTCTTT. Protein product: CASRDYTEAFF.

The CDR3 region has the DNA TGTGCCAGCAGCCGGACAGGGACACGAGCTAACTATGGCTACACCTTC. It encodes CASSRTGTRANYGYTF. The chain combines TRBV14 with TRBJ1-2; 8 bases are a match to TRBD1. CDR3 length equals 16 residues. Germline assignment: CDR1 SGHDN and CDR2 FVKESK. V lost 4 bases, J lost 0 bases, and 7 bases stayed unmatched.

This clonotype has just a few counts. The rearrangement joins TRBV5-1 to TRBJ1-1; perhaps TRBD1 as D (5 bases). The V gene's germline CDR1 is SGHRS and CDR2 YFSETQ. V was clipped by 0 bases and J by 4 bases, with 10 bases between them. The CDR3 contains 14 residues. As DNA, the CDR3 is TGCGCCAGCAGCTTGGTAAAGGGGAGCACTGAAGCTTTCTTT. Protein: CASSLVKGSTEAFF.

This clonotype has more than one count but fewer than ten. V gene TRBV19 combines with J gene TRBJ1-1; possibly TRBD1 for D (6 bases). The CDR3 is 10 residues long. In germline, CDR1 is LNHDA, CDR2 SQIVND (reference sequence). V lost 7 bases to trimming and J lost 8 bases, with 8 bases between them. The CDR3 protein is CASNGGEAFF. The CDR3 coding sequence is TGTGCCAGTAATGGGGGCGAAGCTTTCTTT. The variable domain in full, completed from reference TRBV19 and TRBJ1-1, reads DGGITQSPKYLFRKEGQNVTLSCEQNLNHDAMYWYRQDPGQGLRLIYYSQIVNDFQKGDIAEGYSVSREKKESFPLTVTSAQKNPTAFYLCASNGGEAFFGQGTRLTVV.

The chain joins TRBV6-1 to TRBJ2-3; maybe TRBD1 (7 bases). The CDR3 sequence is 18 residues long. The ends were cut back, 7 bases at V and 4 bases at J, with 27 bases in the middle. Germline V gene data show CDR1 as MNHNS and CDR2 as SASEGT. The CDR3, as DNA: TGTGCCAGCACCCCTCGAAGGGGGCAGGGCTGGGACTCAGATACGCAGTATTTT. This translates into CASTPRRGQGWDSDTQYF.

This clonotype showed up just a few times. J is TRBJ2-1 and V is TRBV27; D is possibly TRBD1 or TRBD2 (6 bases each). Germline CDR1 is MNHEY and CDR2 is SMNVEV (reference sequence). Trimming pared 6 bases from V and 5 bases from J, leaving 14 bases between. The CDR3 totals 14 residues. CDR3 nucleotide sequence: TGTGCCAGCAGATGGGGGGCCCCAGACAATGAGCAGTTCTTC. Its translation is CASRWGAPDNEQFF.

The CDR3: CASRTVESYNSPLHF. DNA of the CDR3: TGTGCCAGCAGAACAGTAGAAAGCTATAATTCACCCCTCCACTTT. The genes are TRBV12-3 or TRBV12-4 and TRBJ1-6; D unresolved. CDR3 size: 15 residues. Trimming left V 6 bases short and J 3 bases short, with 12 bases between.

The V gene is TRBV5-6, the J gene TRBJ1-6; D unclear. The CDR3 length is 18 residues. Germline V gene sequence: CDR1 SGHDT, CDR2 YYEEEE. V was trimmed by 0 bases and J by 0 bases, leaving 13 bases between them. The CDR3 coding sequence is TGTGCCAGCAGCTTGGGGGCTAGGAAGAGCTCCTATAATTCACCCCTCCACTTT. It translates to CASSLGARKSSYNSPLHF. The full variable domain, in which reference TRBV5-6 and TRBJ1-6 provide the parts outside the CDR3, is DAGVTQSPTHLIKTRGQQVTLRCSPKSGHDTVSWYQQALGQGPQFIFQYYEEEERQRGNFPDRFSGHQFPNYSSELNVNALLLGDSALYLCASSLGARKSSYNSPLHFGNGTRLTVT.

This clonotype was picked up a small number of times. The chain uses TRBV10-3 and TRBJ2-4; D may correspond to TRBD1 or TRBD2 (5 bases each). The V gene's germline CDR1 is ENHRY and CDR2 SYGVKD. The CDR3 extends over 13 amino acids. V lost 3 bases, J lost 8 bases, and 11 bases lay in between. DNA for the CDR3: TGTGCCATCAGTGACGGGGCTAGGGACATTCAGTACTTC. It codes for CAISDGARDIQYF.

V is TRBV2 and J is TRBJ2-7; the D gene is possibly TRBD1 (5 bases). This CDR3 is 12 amino acids long. The germline gives CDR1 SNHLY, CDR2 FYNNEI. Trimming pared 6 bases from V and 0 bases from J, leaving 6 bases between. The CDR3 DNA follows: TGTGCCAGCAGGACAGTCTCCTACGAGCAGTACTTC. Translation: CASRTVSYEQYF.

The J gene is TRBJ2-7, the V gene TRBV7-8, with D perhaps TRBD1 (6 bases). The germline V gene encodes CDR1 SGHVS and CDR2 FQNEAQ. Trimming removed 2 bases from V and 4 bases from J, with 12 bases in between. This CDR3 contains 14 residues. Written as DNA, the CDR3 is TGTGCCAGCAGCTTACGGACAGTCCCATACGAGCAGTACTTC. As protein: CASSLRTVPYEQYF.

This clonotype has at least ten counts. The chain has TRBV12-3 or TRBV12-4 and TRBJ1-1; weak D call: TRBD1 (5 bases). The CDR3 spans 11 residues. V shed 6 bases and J shed 11 bases, with 13 bases lying between them. CDR3 bases: TGTGCCAGCAGAACAGGAAGGAGTGCTTTCTTT. This gives the protein CASRTGRSAFF.

The chain combines TRBV6-5 with TRBJ1-6, with D possibly TRBD1 on 5 matching bases. Trimming removed 0 bases at V and 10 bases at J, with 7 bases between. The CDR3 sequence is 13 residues long. Germline CDR1 MNHEY, CDR2 SVGAGI. The chain's CDR3 is CASSYSRDSPLHF. In nucleotides, the CDR3 is TGTGCCAGCAGTTACTCAAGGGACTCACCCCTCCACTTT.

This clonotype showed up just a few times. This rearrangement joins TRBV12-3 or TRBV12-4 to TRBJ2-1; D unresolved. The CDR3 runs to 13 residues. Trimming pared 7 bases from V and 0 bases from J, leaving 7 bases between. The CDR3 spells CASTQSSYNEQFF. The CDR3, as DNA: TGTGCCAGCACCCAAAGCTCCTACAATGAGCAGTTCTTC.

The rearrangement joins TRBV5-4 to TRBJ2-2; 14 bases fit TRBD2. Germline V CDR1 and CDR2: SGHNT, YYREEE (reference sequence). This CDR3 is 17 amino acids long. The V segment lost 4 bases and the J segment 3 bases; nucleotides outside the gene matches: 5. The CDR3 sequence is CASSRLAGGRHTGELFF. The CDR3 coding sequence is TGTGCCAGCAGCCGACTAGCGGGGGGGAGGCACACCGGGGAGCTGTTTTTT.

The table lists this clonotype with a few counts. At one end, the junction sequence differs from germline, possibly due to a read error. This rearrangement joins TRBV2 to TRBJ1-1; tentative D call: TRBD1 (6 bases). CDR1 and CDR2 (germline): SNHLY, FYNNEI. The CDR3 contains 8 residues. Written as DNA, the CDR3 is TGTGCCAGCAGGACAGGACTCTTT. Protein product: CASRTGLF. Filled out from reference TRBV2 and TRBJ1-1, the complete variable domain reads EPEVTQTPSHQVTQMGQEVILRCVPISNHLYFYWYRQILGQKVEFLVSFYNNEISEKSEIFDDQFSVERPDGSNFTLKIRSTKLEDSAMYFCASRTGLFGQGTRLTVV.

The V call is TRBV14, the J call TRBJ1-2, with 10 bases that match TRBD1. Germline trimming cut 3 bases from V and 6 bases from J; bases unmatched to any gene: 4. The CDR3 loop spans 14 amino acids. The germline V gene has CDR1 SGHDN and CDR2 FVKESK. CDR3 residues: CASSQFGQGDGYTF. The CDR3 DNA reads TGTGCCAGCAGCCAGTTCGGACAGGGGGATGGCTACACCTTC. Drawing the rest from reference TRBV14 and TRBJ1-2, the complete variable domain is EAGVTQFPSHSVIEKGQTVTLRCDPISGHDNLYWYRRVMGKEIKFLLHFVKESKQDESGMPNNRFLAERTGGTYSTLKVQPAELEDSGVYFCASSQFGQGDGYTFGSGTRLTVV.

The V call is TRBV7-4, the J call TRBJ2-1; D is undetermined. V shed 4 bases and J shed 4 bases, with 8 bases lying between them. The CDR3 runs to 13 residues. The germline V gene has CDR1 SGHVT and CDR2 SQSDAQ. CDR3 coding DNA: TGTGCCAGCAGCTGGCGGCAGTACAATGAGCAGTTCTTC. Its translation is CASSWRQYNEQFF.